This entry lists 8 T cell receptor beta chains sequenced from one sample in a study of T cell repertoires in cytomegalovirus infection. These TCRs' antigens remain unknown. TCRdb called the reads again in MiXCR, with one record for every CDR3 protein. Here the sample spans about 220,000 distinct CDR3 sequences, less than 50% being singletons. Here the sequenced sample was CD8+ T cells from cultured PBMCs, taken from culture after CMV antigen stimulation. Source of these receptors: a human donor in good health (CMV status not recorded). Some clones in this sample may be carry-over from other donors' samples.

This clonotype has more than one count but fewer than ten. This rearrangement joins TRBV7-6 to TRBJ2-3; 12 nucleotides align to TRBD2. Trimming cost V 8 bases and J 4 bases; bases outside gene matches: 7. The CDR3 length is 15 residues. Germline lookup yields CDR1 SGHVS and CDR2 FNYEAQ. CDR3 DNA: TGTGCCAGCGGAGAGACTAGCGGGGGCTCAGATACGCAGTATTTT. It encodes CASGETSGGSDTQYF. Variable domain in full (rest from reference TRBV7-6 and TRBJ2-3): GAGVSQSPRYKVTKRGQDVALRCDPISGHVSLYWYRQALGQGPEFLTYFNYEAQQDKSGLPNDRFSAERPEGSISTLTIQRTEQRDSAMYRCASGETSGGSDTQYFGPGTRLTVL.

The chain has TRBV4-1 and TRBJ2-7, with D unclear. Germline CDR1 reads MGHRA; CDR2 reads YSYEKL. There are 16 residues in the CDR3. Deletions cut 0 bases from V and 6 bases from J, with 18 bases between. This CDR3 is CASSQDERSLTPEQYF. In DNA form, the CDR3 reads TGCGCCAGCAGCCAAGATGAACGGAGCCTTACCCCCGAGCAGTACTTC.

The chain couples TRBV20-1 to TRBJ1-2; unclear D gene. V dropped 3 bases and J dropped 4 bases, with 9 bases sitting between them. Germline CDR1 is DFQATT and CDR2 is SNEGSKA (reference sequence). The CDR3 contains 12 residues. As DNA, the CDR3 is TGCAGTGCTAGCGGAGACTCCTATGGCTACACCTTC. This codes for CSASGDSYGYTF.

The chain carries TRBV20-1 and TRBJ1-5, with D possibly TRBD1 on 6 matching bases. V lost 2 bases, J lost 6 bases, and 14 bases lay in between. The CDR3 contains 14 residues. Per germline, CDR1 DFQATT and CDR2 SNEGSKA (reference sequence). In DNA form, the CDR3 reads TGCAGTGCTAGAATACAGGGACGAAGTCAGCCCCAGCATTTT. Amino acid sequence: CSARIQGRSQPQHF.

V and J are TRBV7-9 and TRBJ2-7; TRBD1 or TRBD2 may be the D gene (5 bases each). Per the germline V gene, CDR1 is SEHNR and CDR2 is FQNEAQ (reference sequence). The length of the CDR3 is 17 residues. Trimming took 1 base from V and 7 from J, leaving 23 bases between them. As DNA, the CDR3 is TGTGCCAGCAGCTTAGGAGCCGACAGTCGGGATGGGTATGAGCAGTACTTC. This codes for CASSLGADSRDGYEQYF.

The CDR3 DNA sequence: TGTGCCAGCAGTCCGAAGTATGCCCGCACTGAAGCTTTCTTT. As protein: CASSPKYARTEAFF. V and J are TRBV27 and TRBJ1-1, with D hard to call. This CDR3 comprises 14 residues. The V gene lost 5 bases and the J gene lost 4 bases, with 14 bases spanning the gap. Looked up from germline, CDR1 is MNHEY and CDR2 is SMNVEV (reference sequence).

The rearrangement joins TRBV29-1 to TRBJ2-2; the D gene could be TRBD1 or TRBD2 (5 bases each). V lost 4 bases to trimming and J lost 5 bases, with 11 bases between them. This CDR3 region has 13 residues. From germline, CDR1 is SQVTM and CDR2 ANQGSEA. CDR3 nucleotide sequence: TGCAGCGTTGCTGGTGGGGGAACCGGGGAGCTGTTTTTT. Protein: CSVAGGGTGELFF.

The CDR3 spells CASSARQPGTGIQETQYF. For the CDR3, the DNA is TGCGCCAGCAGCGCGAGACAACCCGGGACAGGGATCCAAGAGACCCAGTACTTC. This chain joins TRBV5-1 and TRBJ2-5, with 9 bases identical to TRBD1. Per germline, CDR1 SGHRS and CDR2 YFSETQ. This CDR3 comprises 18 residues. Germline trimming cut 4 bases from V and 1 base from J; bases unmatched to any gene: 14.